This TCR beta chain stems from a study of blood T cell repertoires in COVID-19. Study as a whole: PBMCs, B-cell-depleted T cells, or T cells were the source of the cDNA or gDNA that made up the material.

Researchers sorted participants into cohorts using their self-reported clinical history. Cohort 3 recovery required two negative PCRs, clearance, or symptom resolution. The authors' processing: Estimates of nucleated cell counts were drawn from the amplification of reference gene primers. Clones were sequenced by immunoSEQ multiplex PCR, and TCRdb holds only the in-frame ones, with some missing. The DNA was the basis for D and trimming; V, J and clone size are from that table. The sample includes a few hundred thousand clones, 92% of them seen just once. Between the trimmed V and J ends, which lost 2 bases and 3 bases, there was a span of 8 bases. This CDR3 spans 14 amino acids. The V gene's germline CDR1 is MNHEY and CDR2 SVGAGI.

This clonotype originated in a woman in her 30s who had recovered from COVID-19. J is TRBJ1-5 and V is TRBV6-5; tentatively, D is TRBD1 (6 bases). Specimen: PBMCs or T cells enriched from blood (not recorded which). The CDR3 loop is CASSYDRLNQPQHF. The CDR3 coding sequence is TGTGCCAGCAGTTACGACAGGCTCAATCAGCCCCAGCATTTT.